What follows is one T cell receptor beta chain and its context. The antigen is undetermined. Some clones are missing from TCRdb's copy, which holds only in-frame ones; the method was immunoSEQ multiplex PCR. The table shows about 35,000 clones, with around 93% occurring only once. The CDR3 extends over 16 amino acids. Germline-derived CDR1 and CDR2 are SGHKS and YYEKEE (reference sequence). With 4 bases clipped from V and 0 bases from J, the junction kept 9 bases outside the gene matches. This entry is derived from a study of chemoradiotherapy in HPV16-positive cancers. The study, taken as a whole, reports: In HPV16-positive patients, HPV-responsive T-cell expansion tracked better recurrence-free survival. During treatment, candidate HPV-specific clones and E7-related motifs expanded in tumor.

Repeated repertoire sampling spanned the course of chemoradiotherapy. Sequencing used blood, obtained from a patient who underwent chemoradiotherapy. The chain carries TRBV5-5 and TRBJ2-7; 8 nucleotides align to TRBD1. This clonotype was obtained from a human donor with HPV-associated anogenital cancer. The CDR3 here is CASSRLGQASSYEQYF. CDR3 bases: TGTGCCAGCAGCCGCCTGGGACAGGCAAGCTCCTACGAGCAGTACTTC.